This is a list of T cell receptor beta chains from one sample in a study of neoadjuvant anti-PD-1 for oral cavity cancer. TCRdb's table, derived via immunoSEQ multiplex PCR, lists solely in-frame clones and lacks some. The sample records 11,000 to 15,000 clones, approximately 70% being singletons. Sample: PBMCs, taken before nivolumab (anti-PD-1) treatment. All receptors come from a person aged 35-80 years with oral cavity squamous cell carcinoma. The CDR3 runs from the conserved cysteine through the conserved F or W. Fields, in order: J gene, V gene, clone size, D gene, CDR3 protein, CDR3 DNA. D genes are given only for firm matches. Not every row has a clone size; where given, it reads once, few, many or a size class.

>TRBJ1-3|TRBV30|few|NA
CAWRWTSGNTIYF
TGTGCCTGGCGCTGGACCTCTGGAAACACCATATATTTT
>TRBJ2-1|TRBV5-5|NA|TRBD1
CASSNLGGTGEGNEQFF
TGTGCCAGCAGCAATTTGGGAGGGACAGGGGAGGGTAATGAGCAGTTCTTC
>TRBJ1-2|TRBV18|NA|NA
CASSPPEGATSDGYTF
TGTGCCAGCTCACCACCGGAGGGCGCGACCTCAGATGGCTACACCTTC
>TRBJ1-5|TRBV27|NA|NA
CASSLGQNQPQHF
TGTGCCAGCAGTTTAGGGCAGAATCAGCCCCAGCATTTT
>TRBJ2-7|TRBV2|few|NA
CASKGGVTFYEQYF
TGTGCCAGCAAGGGGGGAGTTACCTTCTACGAGCAGTACTTC
>TRBJ1-2|TRBV10-1|NA|NA
CASSEDGGTGYTF
TGCGCCAGCAGTGAAGACGGGGGTACTGGCTACACCTTC
>TRBJ2-1|TRBV7-2|NA|TRBD1
CASSLGQALGGEQFF
TGTGCCAGCAGCTTGGGACAGGCTCTAGGTGGTGAGCAGTTCTTC
>TRBJ2-2|TRBV11-2|few|NA
CASSLGGFANTGELFF
TGTGCCAGCAGCCTGGGCGGGTTCGCGAACACCGGGGAGCTGTTTTTT
>TRBJ1-6|TRBV19|NA|TRBD1
CASNPTGVQSPLHF
TGTGCCAGTAACCCTACAGGGGTTCAATCACCCCTCCACTTT
>TRBJ2-7|TRBV6-5|NA|TRBD1
CASSYDRAGYEQYF
TGTGCCAGCAGTTACGACAGGGCGGGCTACGAGCAGTACTTC
>TRBJ2-3|TRBV30|NA|TRBD1
CACLGQGRRATQYF
TGTGCCTGCCTCGGACAGGGACGTAGAGCTACGCAGTATTTT
>TRBJ1-1|TRBV6-6|few|NA
CASLLGGAGRTEAFF
TGTGCCAGCCTCCTAGGTGGGGCGGGGAGGACTGAAGCTTTCTTT
>TRBJ2-2|TRBV7-6|NA|NA
CASSKSGTRDGELFF
TGTGCCAGCAGCAAATCCGGGACTCGGGACGGGGAGCTGTTTTTT
>TRBJ1-2|TRBV6-5|NA|NA
CASSYATGQGYGYTF
TGTGCCAGCAGTTACGCCACAGGGCAAGGCTATGGCTACACCTTC
>TRBJ2-3|TRBV13|NA|TRBD2
CASSRTSGTDTQYF
TGTGCCAGCAGCCGCACTAGCGGGACCGATACGCAGTATTTT
>TRBJ1-1|TRBV7-8|NA|NA
CASSSKTANTEAFF
TGTGCCAGCAGCTCTAAGACGGCGAACACTGAAGCTTTCTTT
>TRBJ2-5|TRBV5-8|NA|NA
CASSFVRETQYF
TGTGCCAGCAGCTTTGTTAGAGAGACCCAGTACTTC
>TRBJ2-5|TRBV7-2|NA|NA
CASSIGGSQETQYF
TGTGCCAGCAGCATAGGTGGGTCTCAAGAGACCCAGTACTTC
>TRBJ1-2|TRBV29-1|NA|NA
CSVGGGDYYGYTF
TGCAGCGTTGGGGGGGGCGATTACTATGGCTACACCTTC
>TRBJ2-2|TRBV9|once|NA
CASSPRRAATGELFF
TGTGCCAGCAGCCCCCGGAGGGCCGCCACCGGGGAGCTGTTTTTT
>TRBJ2-7|TRBV11-2|NA|TRBD2
CASSQTSGINEQYF
TGTGCCAGCAGCCAGACTAGCGGGATTAACGAGCAGTACTTC
>TRBJ2-2|TRBV6-5|NA|NA
CASSSPGETGELFF
TGTGCCAGCAGTTCCCCGGGAGAGACCGGGGAGCTGTTTTTT
>TRBJ1-5|TRBV19|NA|NA
CASSIRGSGDFQPQHF
TGTGCCAGTAGTATTCGTGGTAGCGGGGATTTTCAGCCCCAGCATTTT
>TRBJ2-7|TRBV21-1|NA|NA
CASSRGLAGAQGSYEQYF
TGTGCCAGCAGCAGGGGACTAGCGGGAGCCCAAGGATCCTACGAGCAGTACTTC
>TRBJ1-4|TRBV27|NA|NA
CASSPWVTRGSNEKLFF
TGTGCCAGCAGTCCTTGGGTGACGAGGGGGTCTAATGAAAAACTGTTTTTT
>TRBJ2-3|TRBV7-2|NA|TRBD1
CASSLQGARTDTQYF
TGTGCCAGCAGCTTACAGGGGGCGAGAACAGATACGCAGTATTTT
>TRBJ1-1|TRBV9|NA|NA
CASSVARATEAFF
TGTGCCAGCAGCGTAGCGAGGGCCACTGAAGCTTTCTTT
>TRBJ2-2|TRBV28|few|TRBD2
CASSSGTSGGTGELFF
TGTGCCAGCAGTTCCGGGACTAGCGGAGGCACCGGGGAGCTGTTTTTT
>TRBJ2-7|TRBV28|NA|NA
CASSSSYEQYF
TGTGCCAGCAGTTCAAGCTACGAGCAGTACTTC
>TRBJ1-6|TRBV7-8|NA|NA
CASSLGVNLGREVNSPLHF
TGTGCCAGCAGCTTAGGGGTGAATCTAGGAAGGGAGGTGAATTCACCCCTCCACTTT
>TRBJ2-2|TRBV9|few|TRBD2
CASAPPGLVNTGELFF
TGTGCCAGCGCTCCACCGGGACTAGTCAACACCGGGGAGCTGTTTTTT
>TRBJ2-7|TRBV27|NA|TRBD2
CASSSSAAGKGEQYF
TGTGCCAGCAGTTCCTCCGCAGCGGGAAAGGGCGAGCAGTACTTC
>TRBJ1-6|TRBV30|NA|TRBD1
CAWNVDRGTSYNSPLHF
TGTGCCTGGAACGTGGACAGGGGTACGTCCTATAATTCACCCCTCCACTTT
>TRBJ2-5|TRBV11-2|NA|TRBD2
CASSLGPRLAGGLQETQYF
TGTGCCAGCAGCTTAGGGCCTAGACTAGCGGGGGGACTCCAAGAGACCCAGTACTTC
>TRBJ2-2|TRBV9|once|TRBD1
CASSSHRGDGELFF
TGTGCCAGCAGCTCCCACAGGGGGGACGGGGAGCTGTTTTTT
>TRBJ2-1|TRBV2|NA|TRBD1
CASRGRDRGNEQFF
TGTGCCAGCAGGGGCCGGGACAGGGGAAATGAGCAGTTCTTC
>TRBJ1-1|TRBV5-5|once|NA
CASSARDVTEAFF
TGTGCCAGCAGCGCCCGGGACGTTACTGAAGCTTTCTTT
>TRBJ2-3|TRBV6-4|NA|TRBD2
CASSGLAGSTDTQYF
TGTGCCAGCAGCGGACTAGCGGGGAGCACAGATACGCAGTATTTT
>TRBJ2-1|TRBV30|NA|NA
CAWRVLRGPGGNEQFF
TGTGCCTGGAGGGTTTTGCGGGGGCCGGGGGGCAATGAGCAGTTCTTC
>TRBJ1-2|TRBV2|NA|TRBD1
CASRNERQGLSYGYTF
TGTGCCAGCAGAAACGAAAGACAGGGATTGAGCTATGGCTACACCTTC
>TRBJ2-4|TRBV2|NA|NA
CASSPEFDQNIQYF
TGTGCCAGCAGTCCAGAATTTGACCAAAACATTCAGTACTTC
>TRBJ2-1|TRBV6-5|NA|TRBD2
CASTLGLRNEQFF
TGTGCCAGCACCCTGGGACTACGCAATGAGCAGTTCTTC
>TRBJ1-2|TRBV30|once|NA
CAWSVAMGHYGYTF
TGTGCCTGGAGTGTTGCGATGGGGCACTATGGCTACACCTTC
>TRBJ1-3|TRBV7-6|once|NA
CASSLALSSGNTIYF
TGTGCCAGCAGCTTAGCGTTGAGCTCTGGAAACACCATATATTTT
>TRBJ2-3|TRBV19|NA|TRBD1
CASSIDRGTGGSTDTQYF
TGTGCCAGTAGTATAGATCGCGGGACAGGGGGTAGCACAGATACGCAGTATTTT
>TRBJ1-1|TRBV11-2|NA|NA
CASSFFTMNTEAFF
TGTGCCAGCAGCTTCTTTACCATGAACACTGAAGCTTTCTTT
>TRBJ1-2|TRBV5-6|NA|NA
CASSLSVYGYTF
TGTGCCAGCAGCTTGTCAGTTTATGGCTACACCTTC
>TRBJ1-1|TRBV6-5|NA|NA
CASSYSGSGAFF
TGTGCCAGCAGTTACTCGGGATCAGGAGCTTTCTTT
>TRBJ2-5|TRBV7-8|NA|NA
CASSLELGYQETQYF
TGTGCCAGCAGCTTAGAACTTGGGTACCAAGAGACCCAGTACTTC
>TRBJ2-1|TRBV5-1|NA|NA
CASSLGDTTYNEQFF
TGCGCCAGCAGCTTGGGTGACACGACATACAATGAGCAGTTCTTC
>TRBJ2-1|TRBV7-9|NA|TRBD1
CASSRAGTGLYEQFF
TGTGCCAGCAGTCGTGCCGGGACAGGTCTGTATGAGCAGTTCTTC
>TRBJ2-3|TRBV7-3|NA|NA
CASSPRGVDTQYF
TGTGCCAGCAGCCCCAGAGGGGTAGATACGCAGTATTTT
>TRBJ2-5|TRBV5-1|once|TRBD1
CASSLTGTGGIETQYF
TGCGCCAGCAGCTTGACAGGGACAGGGGGGATAGAGACCCAGTACTTC
>TRBJ2-7|TRBV2|NA|TRBD1
CAILTGEGQYF
TGTGCCATCCTTACAGGGGAAGGGCAGTACTTC